The clone carrying this T cell receptor beta chain was recorded many times. Germline lookup yields CDR1 MNHNS and CDR2 SASEGT. V lost 6 bases to trimming and J lost 10 bases, with 18 bases between them. CDR3 length: 13 residues. The data are from a study of neurological immune-mediated disorders. One entry per CDR3 protein, called by TCRdb with MiXCR from the 5' RACE reads. The sample carries fewer than 35,000 distinct CDR3 sequences, around 17% recorded once. The time point: technical triplicate 3. Sequenced sample: CD4+ T cells from blood. This clonotype originated in a female donor with HTLV-1-associated myelopathy (HAM/TSP). The chain joins TRBV6-1 to TRBJ1-1; no clear D gene. CDR3 region: CASRKDWETSAFF. The CDR3 DNA reads TGTGCCAGCAGGAAGGACTGGGAAACGTCAGCTTTCTTT.